A single sample gave rise to the 27 T cell receptor beta chains below, sequenced in a study of CD8 T cells in ankylosing spondylitis. TCRdb fed the 5' RACE reads into MiXCR, producing one record per CDR3 protein. The table has about 750,000 distinct CDR3 sequences, over 15% seen once. The study, taken as a whole, reports: Characteristic, it appeared, of ankylosing spondylitis blood was a TCR beta motif of roughly 8 highly homologous variants.

Their antigens remain unidentified. The sample comprised blood, either unsorted or a sorted T cell fraction (not recorded which). The receptors stem from a male donor with ankylosing spondylitis.

This clonotype was detected only a few times. The genes are TRBV27 and TRBJ2-1, with D possibly TRBD2 on 5 matching bases. This CDR3 has 16 residues. V was clipped by 0 bases and J by 9 bases, with 18 bases between them. Germline CDR1 is MNHEY and CDR2 is SMNVEV (reference sequence). The CDR3 loop reads CASSLSYSGLKIEQFF. The CDR3 DNA is TGTGCCAGCAGTTTATCGTACAGCGGACTGAAAATTGAGCAGTTCTTC.

This clonotype was recorded only once. The chain couples TRBV6-2 or TRBV6-3 to TRBJ2-1; 8 bases are a match to TRBD1. This CDR3 is built from 17 residues. V shed 5 bases, J shed 3 bases, and the junction held 12 bases outside the gene matches. Germline CDR1 MNHEY, CDR2 SVGEGT. The CDR3 DNA follows: TGTGCCAGCAGTCGATTTGTGGGACAGGACCTCTACAATGAGCAGTTCTTC. Translation: CASSRFVGQDLYNEQFF.

J is TRBJ2-7 and V is TRBV6-2 or TRBV6-3; D ambiguous. This CDR3 contains 13 residues. CDR1 and CDR2 from the germline V gene are MNHEY and SVGEGT. V shed 5 bases and J shed 2 bases, with 10 bases lying between them. Here the CDR3 DNA reads TGTGCCAGCAGTCCCGGGTGGGCCTACGAGCAGTACTTC. Translated: CASSPGWAYEQYF.

This clonotype has ten or more counts. This chain connects TRBV5-6 to TRBJ2-2; possibly TRBD2 for D (6 bases). The CDR3 runs to 15 residues. V lost 2 bases, J lost 4 bases, and 12 bases lay in between. Germline CDR1 and CDR2: SGHDT and YYEEEE. The CDR3 sequence is CASSLLTRVTGELFF. In DNA, the CDR3 is TGTGCCAGCAGCTTATTGACTAGGGTCACCGGGGAGCTGTTTTTT.

V usage is TRBV11-2 and J usage is TRBJ2-5; 10 bases map to TRBD1. CDR1 is SGHAT and CDR2 is FQNNGV in the germline V gene. After removal of 5 bases from V and 5 bases from J, the junction contained 8 bases not matched to a gene. This CDR3 region has 15 residues. The CDR3, as DNA: TGTGCCAGCAGCCCGGACAGGGGGTATGGGGAGACCCAGTACTTC. It translates to CASSPDRGYGETQYF.

In this sample, this clonotype turned up a few times. The rearrangement links TRBV29-1 to TRBJ2-2; no reliable D call. V was cut by 3 bases and J by 6 bases, with 14 bases left in between. Per the germline V gene, CDR1 is SQVTM and CDR2 is ANQGSEA. There are 14 residues in the CDR3. The CDR3 DNA follows: TGCAGCGTTGAGTCGGAGTATCATCCCGGGGAGCTGTTTTTT. Residues: CSVESEYHPGELFF.

This clonotype showed up just a few times. The chain carries TRBV27 and TRBJ2-7; tentatively, D is TRBD1 (5 bases). Trimming took 8 bases from V and 0 from J, leaving 11 bases between them. CDR3 length: 13 residues. CDR1 is MNHEY and CDR2 is SMNVEV in the germline V gene (reference sequence). This CDR3 reads CASAGPNSYEQYF. In DNA, the CDR3 is TGTGCCAGCGCAGGGCCTAACTCCTACGAGCAGTACTTC.

The chain employs TRBV6-2 or TRBV6-3 and TRBJ2-7; D is unresolved. Trimming left V 2 bases short and J 2 bases short, with 19 bases between. The germline V gene encodes CDR1 MNHEY and CDR2 SVGEGT. The CDR3 is made up of 17 amino acids. Written as DNA, the CDR3 is TGTGCCAGCAGTTACACCACCGACGTCTTAAGGCCCTACGAGCAGTACTTC. Its translation is CASSYTTDVLRPYEQYF.

The chain carries TRBV11-2 and TRBJ1-6, with D perhaps TRBD1 (5 bases). V was pared by 2 bases and J by 10 bases, with 9 bases between. CDR1 and CDR2 (germline): SGHAT, FQNNGV. This CDR3 has 13 amino acids. CDR3 amino acids: CASSLLGPSPLHF. The CDR3 DNA follows: TGTGCCAGCAGCTTATTGGGGCCGTCACCCCTCCACTTT.

This clonotype was detected many times. The chain recombines TRBV10-3 with TRBJ2-7; unclear D gene. The CDR3 sequence is 12 residues long. V was trimmed by 4 bases and J by 6 bases, leaving 10 bases between them. CDR1 is ENHRY, CDR2 SYGVKD, per germline. For the CDR3, the DNA is TGTGCCATCAGTGTAGAGCCTTTCGAGCAGTACTTC. It codes for CAISVEPFEQYF.

CDR3 nucleotides: TGTGCCAGCAGCTTAGTGGTAGCGGGGGTTGCAGATACGCAGTATTTT. Protein sequence: CASSLVVAGVADTQYF. The V and J genes are TRBV7-2 and TRBJ2-3, with 9 bases that match TRBD2. Germline V CDR1 and CDR2: SGHTA, FQGNSA. The CDR3 has 16 residues. V dropped 1 base and J dropped 4; count of bases not matched to a gene: 6.

This clonotype appeared a few times. The rearrangement joins TRBV4-1 to TRBJ1-2; TRBD1 matches 8 bases. Per the germline V gene, CDR1 is MGHRA and CDR2 is YSYEKL. This CDR3 spans 15 amino acids. Trimming took 1 base from V and 7 from J; bases not matched to a gene: 8. The DNA for the CDR3 is TGCGCCAGCAGCCAAGGAACAGGGGGAGTGGGTGGCTACACCTTC. Translating gives CASSQGTGGVGGYTF.

The gene calls are TRBV6-2 or TRBV6-3 and TRBJ1-2; TRBD1 matches at 7 bases. The CDR3 length is 13 residues. Germline V CDR1 and CDR2: MNHEY, SVGEGT. The V and J ends lost 6 bases and 7 bases, in that order; junction bases with no gene match: 8. The CDR3 region has the DNA TGTGCCAGCAGGTCAGGGGGTAAAGGTGGCTACACCTTC. This translates into CASRSGGKGGYTF.

The chain combines TRBV5-1 with TRBJ2-1; possibly TRBD1 for D (6 bases). Germline V lookup: CDR1 SGHRS, CDR2 YFSETQ. There are 14 residues in the CDR3. V shed 0 bases and J shed 5 bases, with 9 bases lying between them. DNA of the CDR3: TGCGCCAGCAGCTTGGCTCGGACAGACAATGAGCAGTTCTTC. This encodes CASSLARTDNEQFF.

The CDR3 sequence is CASSLPPGQGTEKLFF. The CDR3 DNA reads TGTGCCAGCAGTTTACCTCCGGGACAGGGGACTGAAAAACTGTTTTTT. This rearrangement joins TRBV28 to TRBJ1-4; 10 nucleotides match TRBD1. Germline-derived CDR1 and CDR2 are MDHEN and SYDVKM. This CDR3 is built from 16 residues. V shed 2 bases and J 7 bases; nucleotides not matched to a gene: 7.

This clonotype was seen ten or more times. The chain is built from TRBV12-3 or TRBV12-4 and TRBJ2-2; the D gene is possibly TRBD1 (5 bases). Trimming took off 3 bases at V and 4 bases at J, with 12 bases between the two ends. CDR3 length: 15 amino acids. The CDR3 region is CASSLGRVITGELFF. In DNA form, the CDR3 reads TGTGCCAGCAGTTTGGGCAGGGTCATCACCGGGGAGCTGTTTTTT.

This clonotype has more than one count but fewer than ten. The J gene is TRBJ2-7, the V gene TRBV3-1; 7 nucleotides align to TRBD1. This CDR3 contains 13 residues. Looked up from germline, CDR1 is LGHDT and CDR2 is YNNKEL (reference sequence). With V trimmed by 7 bases and J by 0 bases, 3 bases remained unmatched. CDR3 in DNA: TGTGCCAGCAAGTGGACAGGCTCCTACGAGCAGTACTTC. Its translation is CASKWTGSYEQYF.

This clonotype came up a few times. The CDR3 here is CASGGEMDGYTF. In nucleotides, the CDR3 is TGCGCCAGCGGGGGGGAGATGGATGGCTACACCTTC. The chain carries TRBV5-1 and TRBJ1-2, with D perhaps matching TRBD1 (5 bases). This CDR3 is 12 amino acids long. CDR1 is SGHRS and CDR2 is YFSETQ in the germline V gene. V was shortened by 7 bases and J by 6 bases, with 13 bases between the two germline ends.

This clonotype was detected a few times. The chain links TRBV12-3 or TRBV12-4 to TRBJ2-2; the D gene is possibly TRBD1 (6 bases). The CDR3 is made up of 16 amino acids. The V end was cut by 5 bases, the J end by 0 bases, with 13 bases between. DNA of the CDR3: TGTGCCAGCAGTACTTACGGACAGACGAACACCGGGGAGCTGTTTTTT. Translating gives CASSTYGQTNTGELFF.

This clonotype was seen a handful of times. The chain employs TRBV20-1 and TRBJ1-4, with D hard to call. The CDR3 length is 13 residues. With 1 base removed from V and 7 bases from J, the gap between germline ends came to 10 bases. Germline CDR1 DFQATT, CDR2 SNEGSKA (reference sequence). CDR3 sequence reads: CSARGLAVEKLFF. CDR3 DNA: TGCAGTGCTAGAGGGTTAGCAGTTGAAAAACTGTTTTTT.

This chain uses TRBV5-1 with TRBJ2-2, with 9 bases aligning to TRBD2. Losses at the gene ends were 4 bases for V and 7 bases for J; bases not matched to a gene: 8. The germline V gene encodes CDR1 SGHRS and CDR2 YFSETQ. The CDR3 runs 15 residues. In DNA, the CDR3 is TGCGCCAGCAGCCCCGCGGGGGGGCCTGGCGGGGAGCTGTTTTTT. It codes for CASSPAGGPGGELFF. The complete variable domain, with remaining parts taken from reference TRBV5-1 and TRBJ2-2, reads KAGVTQTPRYLIKTRGQQVTLSCSPISGHRSVSWYQQTPGQGLQFLFEYFSETQRNKGNFPGRFSGRQFSNSRSEMNVSTLELGDSALYLCASSPAGGPGGELFFGEGSRLTVL.

J is TRBJ2-2 and V is TRBV14; perhaps TRBD1 as D (6 bases). Looked up from germline, CDR1 is SGHDN and CDR2 is FVKESK. V lost 7 bases to trimming and J lost 4 bases, with 10 bases between them. The CDR3 runs 13 residues. This CDR3 reads CASTGDGTGELFF. For the CDR3, the DNA is TGTGCCAGCACAGGGGATGGCACCGGGGAGCTGTTTTTT.

The J gene is TRBJ2-1, the V gene TRBV24-1; 8 bases map to TRBD1. The CDR3 has 16 residues. Trimming took 4 bases from V and 6 from J; bases not matched to a gene: 10. CDR1 and CDR2 from the germline V gene are KGHDR and SFDVKD. The CDR3 loop is CATSDPRTGIRNEQFF. CDR3 bases: TGTGCCACCAGTGACCCACGGACAGGGATCCGCAATGAGCAGTTCTTC.

This clonotype was recorded a few times. V gene TRBV12-3 or TRBV12-4 combines with J gene TRBJ1-6; D is unresolved. V shed 3 bases and J shed 2 bases, with 17 bases lying between them. CDR3 length: 18 amino acids. The chain's CDR3 is CASSFDLLTGAYNSPLHF. CDR3 nucleotides: TGTGCCAGCAGTTTTGATCTCCTCACCGGGGCCTATAATTCACCCCTCCACTTT.

This clonotype was detected a few times. This chain connects TRBV7-2 to TRBJ1-4, with D possibly TRBD1 on 6 matching bases. Germline lookup yields CDR1 SGHTA and CDR2 FQGNSA. V was clipped by 4 bases and J by 3 bases, with 12 bases between them. The CDR3 has 15 residues. The chain's CDR3 is CASSSRRGPNEKLFF. CDR3 bases: TGTGCCAGCAGCTCCCGCAGGGGTCCTAATGAAAAACTGTTTTTT. The entire variable domain, with the rest obtained from reference TRBV7-2 and TRBJ1-4, is as follows: GAGVSQSPSNKVTEKGKDVELRCDPISGHTALYWYRQSLGQGLEFLIYFQGNSAPDKSGLPSDRFSAERTGGSVSTLTIQRTQQEDSAVYLCASSSRRGPNEKLFFGSGTQLSVL.

This clonotype was seen only a few times. The rearrangement links TRBV9 to TRBJ2-3; 10 bases line up with TRBD2. CDR3 length: 16 residues. The V and J ends lost 4 bases and 1 base, in that order; junction bases with no gene match: 6. Germline V gives CDR1 SGDLS, CDR2 YYNGEE. CDR3 amino acids: CASSPGGTSGTDTQYF. The CDR3 coding sequence is TGTGCCAGCAGCCCTGGCGGGACTAGCGGCACAGATACGCAGTATTTT. The full variable domain, rest sourced from reference TRBV9 and TRBJ2-3, is DSGVTQTPKHLITATGQRVTLRCSPRSGDLSVYWYQQSLDQGLQFLIQYYNGEERAKGNILERFSAQQFPDLHSELNLSSLELGDSALYFCASSPGGTSGTDTQYFGPGTRLTVL.

This clonotype was counted at least ten times. The V call is TRBV12-3 or TRBV12-4, the J call TRBJ1-1; 8 bases match TRBD1. J lost 1 base, V lost 3 bases, and 1 base had no gene match. There are 14 residues in the CDR3. Here the CDR3 DNA reads TGTGCCAGCAGTTTCGACAGGGGGAACACTGAAGCTTTCTTT. Its translation: CASSFDRGNTEAFF.